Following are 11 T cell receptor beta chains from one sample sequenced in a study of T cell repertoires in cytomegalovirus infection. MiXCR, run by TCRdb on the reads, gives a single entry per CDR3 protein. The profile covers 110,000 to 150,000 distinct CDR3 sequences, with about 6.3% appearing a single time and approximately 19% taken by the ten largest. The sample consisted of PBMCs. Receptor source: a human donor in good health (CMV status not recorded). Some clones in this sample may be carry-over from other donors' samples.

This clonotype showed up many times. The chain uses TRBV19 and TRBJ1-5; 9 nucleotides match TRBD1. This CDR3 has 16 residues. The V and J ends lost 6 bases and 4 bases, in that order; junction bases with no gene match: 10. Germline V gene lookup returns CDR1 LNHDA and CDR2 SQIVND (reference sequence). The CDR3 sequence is CASRKGQGGENQPQHF. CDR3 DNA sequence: TGTGCCAGTAGAAAGGGACAGGGTGGGGAAAATCAGCCCCAGCATTTT.

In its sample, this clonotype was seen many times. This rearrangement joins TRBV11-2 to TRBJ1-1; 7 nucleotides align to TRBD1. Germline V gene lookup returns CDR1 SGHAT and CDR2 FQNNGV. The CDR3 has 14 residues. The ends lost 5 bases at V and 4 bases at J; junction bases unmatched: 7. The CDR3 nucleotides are TGTGCCAGCAGCCCCCAGGGGGAGGGCACTGAAGCTTTCTTT. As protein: CASSPQGEGTEAFF.

CDR3 residues: CATSRAESTDTQYF. DNA for the CDR3: TGTGCCACCAGCAGAGCGGAAAGCACAGATACGCAGTATTTT. This chain connects TRBV15 to TRBJ2-3; D is undetermined. V dropped 1 base and J dropped 0 bases, with 5 bases sitting between them. This CDR3 is 14 amino acids long. Germline lookup yields CDR1 LNHNV and CDR2 YYDKDF (reference sequence).

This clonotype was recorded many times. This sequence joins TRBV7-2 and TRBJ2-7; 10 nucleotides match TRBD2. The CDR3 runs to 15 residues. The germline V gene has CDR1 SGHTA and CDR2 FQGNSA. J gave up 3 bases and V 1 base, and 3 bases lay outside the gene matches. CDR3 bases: TGTGCCAGCAGCTTAGTGGGGACTAGCGTCTACGAGCAGTACTTC. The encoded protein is CASSLVGTSVYEQYF.

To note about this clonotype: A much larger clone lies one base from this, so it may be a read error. CDR3 nucleotides: TGTGCCAGCAGCTTATCAGGGCCTAACACCAGGGAGCTGTTTTTT. Amino acids: CASSLSGPNTRELFF. The chain carries TRBV7-2 and TRBJ2-2; D possibly corresponds to TRBD1 (5 bases). The V gene's germline CDR1 is SGHTA and CDR2 FQGNSA. The CDR3 is 15 amino acids.

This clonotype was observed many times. CDR3 nucleotides: TGCGCCAGCAGCCAAGAACAACGGCAGGAAGTGCAGTTCTTC. Residues: CASSQEQRQEVQFF. The chain is built from TRBV4-3 and TRBJ2-1; no firm D call. V was cut by 0 bases and J by 12 bases, with 15 bases left in between. The CDR3 is 14 amino acids. From germline, CDR1 is LGHNA and CDR2 YSLEER.

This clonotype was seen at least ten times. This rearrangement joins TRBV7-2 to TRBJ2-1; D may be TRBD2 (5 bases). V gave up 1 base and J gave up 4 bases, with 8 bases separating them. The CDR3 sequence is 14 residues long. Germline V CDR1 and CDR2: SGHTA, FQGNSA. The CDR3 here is CASSLEVAYNEQFF. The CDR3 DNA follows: TGTGCCAGCAGCTTAGAGGTAGCGTACAATGAGCAGTTCTTC.

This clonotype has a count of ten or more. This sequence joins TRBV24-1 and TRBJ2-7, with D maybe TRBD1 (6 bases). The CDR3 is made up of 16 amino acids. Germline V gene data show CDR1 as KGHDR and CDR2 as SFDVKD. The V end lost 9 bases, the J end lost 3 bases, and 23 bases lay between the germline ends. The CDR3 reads CATPSRAETGNYEQYF. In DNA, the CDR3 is TGTGCCACCCCAAGCCGCGCCGAAACAGGGAACTACGAGCAGTACTTC.

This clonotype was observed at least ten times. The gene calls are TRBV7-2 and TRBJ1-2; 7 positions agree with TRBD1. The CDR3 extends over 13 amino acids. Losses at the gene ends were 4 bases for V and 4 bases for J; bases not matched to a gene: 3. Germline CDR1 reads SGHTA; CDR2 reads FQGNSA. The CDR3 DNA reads TGTGCCAGCAGCTCGACAGGGCTCTATGGCTACACCTTC. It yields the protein CASSSTGLYGYTF.

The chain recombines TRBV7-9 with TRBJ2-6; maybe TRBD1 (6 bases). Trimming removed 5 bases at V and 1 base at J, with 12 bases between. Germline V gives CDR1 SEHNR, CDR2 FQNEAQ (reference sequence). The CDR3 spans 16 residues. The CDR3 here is CASSARTASGANVLTF. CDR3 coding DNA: TGTGCCAGCAGCGCGAGGACAGCGTCTGGGGCCAACGTCCTGACTTTC.

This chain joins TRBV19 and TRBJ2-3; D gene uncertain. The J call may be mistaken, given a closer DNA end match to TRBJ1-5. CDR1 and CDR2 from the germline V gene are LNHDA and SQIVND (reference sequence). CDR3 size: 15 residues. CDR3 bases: TGTGCCAGTAGTGGGTTGAAGACAAGCACAGATACGCAGCATTTT. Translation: CASSGLKTSTDTQHF.